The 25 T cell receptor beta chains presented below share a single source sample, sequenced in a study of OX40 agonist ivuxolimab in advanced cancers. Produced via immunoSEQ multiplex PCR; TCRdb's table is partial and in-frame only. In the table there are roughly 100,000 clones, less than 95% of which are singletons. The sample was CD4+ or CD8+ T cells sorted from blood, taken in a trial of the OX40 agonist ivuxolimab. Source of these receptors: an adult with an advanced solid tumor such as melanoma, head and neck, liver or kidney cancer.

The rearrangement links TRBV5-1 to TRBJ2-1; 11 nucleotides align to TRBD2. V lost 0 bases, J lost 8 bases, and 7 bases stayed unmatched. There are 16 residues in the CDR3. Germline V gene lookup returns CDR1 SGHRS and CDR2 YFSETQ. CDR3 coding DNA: TGCGCCAGCAGCTTGGCCGGGGTGGGACTAGCGGATGAGCAGTTCTTC. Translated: CASSLAGVGLADEQFF. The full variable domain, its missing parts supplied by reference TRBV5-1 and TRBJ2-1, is KAGVTQTPRYLIKTRGQQVTLSCSPISGHRSVSWYQQTPGQGLQFLFEYFSETQRNKGNFPGRFSGRQFSNSRSEMNVSTLELGDSALYLCASSLAGVGLADEQFFGPGTRLTVL.

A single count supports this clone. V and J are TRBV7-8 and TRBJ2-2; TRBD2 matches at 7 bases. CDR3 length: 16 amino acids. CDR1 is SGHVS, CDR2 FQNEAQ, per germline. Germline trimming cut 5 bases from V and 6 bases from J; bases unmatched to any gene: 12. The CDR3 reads CASSPAAGVRAGELFF. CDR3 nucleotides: TGTGCCAGCAGCCCCGCGGCGGGGGTTAGGGCCGGGGAGCTGTTTTTT.

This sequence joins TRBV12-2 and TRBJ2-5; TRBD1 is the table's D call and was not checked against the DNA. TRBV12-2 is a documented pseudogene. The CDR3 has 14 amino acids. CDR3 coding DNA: TGTGCCAGCAGCCAAGACAGGGGACGGGAGACCCAGTACTTC. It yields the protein CASSQDRGRETQYF.

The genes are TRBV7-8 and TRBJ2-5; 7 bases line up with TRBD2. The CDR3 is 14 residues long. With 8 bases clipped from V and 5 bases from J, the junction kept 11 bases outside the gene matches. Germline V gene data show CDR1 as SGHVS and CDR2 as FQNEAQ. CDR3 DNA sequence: TGTGCCAGCGGATACGGAAGCGGGACGGAGACCCAGTACTTC. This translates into CASGYGSGTETQYF.

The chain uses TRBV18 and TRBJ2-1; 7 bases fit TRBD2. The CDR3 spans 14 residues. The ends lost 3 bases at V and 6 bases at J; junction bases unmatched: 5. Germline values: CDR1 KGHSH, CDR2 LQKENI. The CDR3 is CASSPPSGFNEQFF. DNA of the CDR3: TGTGCCAGCTCACCCCCTAGCGGCTTCAATGAGCAGTTCTTC.

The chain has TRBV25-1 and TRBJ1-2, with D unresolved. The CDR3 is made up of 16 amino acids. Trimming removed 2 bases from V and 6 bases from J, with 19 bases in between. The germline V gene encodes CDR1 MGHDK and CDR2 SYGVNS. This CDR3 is CASSELQAPLRDGYTF. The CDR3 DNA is TGTGCCAGCAGTGAACTGCAGGCACCTCTGAGGGATGGCTACACCTTC.

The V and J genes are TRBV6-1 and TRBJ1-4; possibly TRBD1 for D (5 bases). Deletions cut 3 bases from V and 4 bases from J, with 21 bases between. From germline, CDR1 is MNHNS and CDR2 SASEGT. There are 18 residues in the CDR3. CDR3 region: CASSDYRQFFPLNEKLFF. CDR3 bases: TGTGCCAGCAGTGACTACAGACAGTTCTTTCCGCTTAATGAAAAACTGTTTTTT.

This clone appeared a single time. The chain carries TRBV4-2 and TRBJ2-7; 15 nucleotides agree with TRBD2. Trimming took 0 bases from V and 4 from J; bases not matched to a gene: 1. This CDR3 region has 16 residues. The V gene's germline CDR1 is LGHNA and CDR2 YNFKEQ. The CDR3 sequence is CASSQDGTSGRYEQYF. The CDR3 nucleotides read TGTGCCAGCAGCCAAGACGGGACTAGCGGGAGGTACGAGCAGTACTTC.

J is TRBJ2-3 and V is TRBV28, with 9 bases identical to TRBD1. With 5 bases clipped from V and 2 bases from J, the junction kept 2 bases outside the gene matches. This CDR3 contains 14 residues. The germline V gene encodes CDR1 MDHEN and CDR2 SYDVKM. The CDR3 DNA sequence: TGTGCCAGCAGTCGGGACAGGGACACAGATACGCAGTATTTT. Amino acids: CASSRDRDTDTQYF.

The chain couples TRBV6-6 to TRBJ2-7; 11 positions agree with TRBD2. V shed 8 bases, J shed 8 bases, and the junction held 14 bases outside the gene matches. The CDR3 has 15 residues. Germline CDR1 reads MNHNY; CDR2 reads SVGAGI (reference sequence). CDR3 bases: TGTGCCAGCGCCACACAGGCCACTAGCGGGAGCCAGCAGTACTTC. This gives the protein CASATQATSGSQQYF.

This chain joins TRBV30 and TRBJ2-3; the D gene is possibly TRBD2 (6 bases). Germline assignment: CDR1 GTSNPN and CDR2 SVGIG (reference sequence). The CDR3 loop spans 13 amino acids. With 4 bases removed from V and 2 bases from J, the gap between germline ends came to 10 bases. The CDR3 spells CAWMGLITDTQYF. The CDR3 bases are TGTGCCTGGATGGGACTTATCACAGATACGCAGTATTTT.

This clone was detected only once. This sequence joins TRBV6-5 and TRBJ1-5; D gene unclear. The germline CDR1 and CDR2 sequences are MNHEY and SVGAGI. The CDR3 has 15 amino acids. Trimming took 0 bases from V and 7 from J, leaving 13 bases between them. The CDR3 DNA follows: TGTGCCAGCAGTTACTCGATCACGGTTAGACAGCCCCAGCATTTT. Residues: CASSYSITVRQPQHF.

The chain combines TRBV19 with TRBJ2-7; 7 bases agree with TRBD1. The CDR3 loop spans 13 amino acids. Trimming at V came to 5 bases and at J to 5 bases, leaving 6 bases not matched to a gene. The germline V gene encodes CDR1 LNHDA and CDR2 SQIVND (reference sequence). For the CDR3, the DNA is TGTGCCAGTAGTCTAGGGACAGCAAACGAGCAGTACTTC. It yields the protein CASSLGTANEQYF.

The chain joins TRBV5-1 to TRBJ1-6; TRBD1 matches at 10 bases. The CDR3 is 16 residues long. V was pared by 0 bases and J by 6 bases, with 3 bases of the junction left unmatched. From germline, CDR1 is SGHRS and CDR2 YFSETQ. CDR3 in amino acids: CASSLGDRGPNSPLHF. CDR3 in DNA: TGCGCCAGCAGCTTGGGGGACAGGGGCCCTAATTCACCCCTCCACTTT.

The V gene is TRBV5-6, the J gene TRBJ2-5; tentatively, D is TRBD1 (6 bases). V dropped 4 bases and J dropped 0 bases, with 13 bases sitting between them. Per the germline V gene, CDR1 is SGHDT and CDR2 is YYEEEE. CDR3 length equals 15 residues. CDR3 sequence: CASSNIDRYQETQYF. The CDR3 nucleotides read TGTGCCAGCAGCAACATAGACAGGTACCAAGAGACCCAGTACTTC.

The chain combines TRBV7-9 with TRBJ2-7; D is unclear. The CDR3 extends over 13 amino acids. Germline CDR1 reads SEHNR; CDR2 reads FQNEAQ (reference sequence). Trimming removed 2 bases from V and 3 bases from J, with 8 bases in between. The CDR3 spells CASSLFEFYEQYF. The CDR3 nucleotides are TGTGCCAGCAGCTTATTTGAATTCTACGAGCAGTACTTC.

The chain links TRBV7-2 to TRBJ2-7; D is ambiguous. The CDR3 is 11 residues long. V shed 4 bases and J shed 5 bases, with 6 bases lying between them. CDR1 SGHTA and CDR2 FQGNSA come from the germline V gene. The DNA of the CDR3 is TGTGCCAGCAGCTCCACGAACGAGCAGTACTTC. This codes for CASSSTNEQYF.

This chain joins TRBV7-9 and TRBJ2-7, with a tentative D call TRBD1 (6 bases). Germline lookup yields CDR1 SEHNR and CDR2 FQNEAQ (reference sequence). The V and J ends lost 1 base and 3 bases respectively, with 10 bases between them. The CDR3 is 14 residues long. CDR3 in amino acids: CASSLGQARYEQYF. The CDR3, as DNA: TGTGCCAGCAGCTTAGGACAGGCCCGCTACGAGCAGTACTTC. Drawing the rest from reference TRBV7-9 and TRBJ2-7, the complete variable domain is DTGVSQNPRHKITKRGQNVTFRCDPISEHNRLYWYRQTLGQGPEFLTYFQNEAQLEKSRLLSDRFSAERPKGSFSTLEIQRTEQGDSAMYLCASSLGQARYEQYFGPGTRLTVT.

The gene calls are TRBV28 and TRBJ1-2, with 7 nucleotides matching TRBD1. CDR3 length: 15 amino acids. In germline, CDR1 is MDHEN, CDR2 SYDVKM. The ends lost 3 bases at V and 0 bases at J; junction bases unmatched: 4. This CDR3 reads CASSLAGQTNYGYTF. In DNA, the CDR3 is TGTGCCAGCAGTTTGGCGGGACAGACTAACTATGGCTACACCTTC.

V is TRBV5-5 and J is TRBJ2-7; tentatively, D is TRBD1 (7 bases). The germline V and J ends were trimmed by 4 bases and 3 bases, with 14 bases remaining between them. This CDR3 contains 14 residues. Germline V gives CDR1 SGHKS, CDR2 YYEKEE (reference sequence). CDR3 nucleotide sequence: TGTGCCAGCAGCCGGGGGACAGTTGTCTACGAGCAGTACTTC. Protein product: CASSRGTVVYEQYF. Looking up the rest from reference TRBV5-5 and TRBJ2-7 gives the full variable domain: DAGVTQSPTHLIKTRGQQVTLRCSPISGHKSVSWYQQVLGQGPQFIFQYYEKEERGRGNFPDRFSARQFPNYSSELNVNALLLGDSALYLCASSRGTVVYEQYFGPGTRLTVT.

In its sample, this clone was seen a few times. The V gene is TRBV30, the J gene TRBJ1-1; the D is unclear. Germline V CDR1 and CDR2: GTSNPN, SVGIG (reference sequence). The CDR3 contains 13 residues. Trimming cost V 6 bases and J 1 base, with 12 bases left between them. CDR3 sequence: CACTRAGNTEAFF. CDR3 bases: TGTGCCTGTACTCGGGCGGGGAACACTGAAGCTTTCTTT.

Here the CDR3 reads CASSLWDFDSKAFF. DNA of the CDR3: TGTGCCAGCAGCTTATGGGATTTCGACAGTAAAGCTTTCTTT. J is TRBJ1-1 and V is TRBV7-9, with D possibly being TRBD1 (5 bases). There are 14 residues in the CDR3. The ends were cut back, 2 bases at V and 9 bases at J, with 16 bases in the middle. The germline V gene has CDR1 SEHNR and CDR2 FQNEAQ (reference sequence).

The CDR3 spells CASSLAGGGGTDTQYF. As DNA, the CDR3 is TGCGCCAGCAGCTTGGCCGGAGGAGGTGGCACAGATACGCAGTATTTT. The V and J genes are TRBV5-1 and TRBJ2-3, with D perhaps matching TRBD2 (5 bases). This CDR3 has 16 amino acids. V dropped 0 bases and J dropped 1 base, with 12 bases sitting between them. Germline CDR1 reads SGHRS; CDR2 reads YFSETQ.

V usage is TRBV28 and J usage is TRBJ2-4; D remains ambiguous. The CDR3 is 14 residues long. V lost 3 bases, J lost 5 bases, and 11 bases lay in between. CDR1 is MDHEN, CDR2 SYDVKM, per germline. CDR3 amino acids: CASSLIHSQNIQYF. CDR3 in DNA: TGTGCCAGCAGTTTGATCCACAGCCAAAACATTCAGTACTTC.

This CDR3 reads CASSLWSDSNYGYTF. CDR3 coding DNA: TGTGCCAGCAGTTTATGGTCGGACAGTAACTATGGCTACACCTTC. The gene calls are TRBV28 and TRBJ1-2, with D perhaps TRBD1 (6 bases). The V end lost 0 bases, the J end lost 1 base, and 9 bases lay between the germline ends. CDR3 length equals 15 residues. CDR1 and CDR2 (germline): MDHEN, SYDVKM.